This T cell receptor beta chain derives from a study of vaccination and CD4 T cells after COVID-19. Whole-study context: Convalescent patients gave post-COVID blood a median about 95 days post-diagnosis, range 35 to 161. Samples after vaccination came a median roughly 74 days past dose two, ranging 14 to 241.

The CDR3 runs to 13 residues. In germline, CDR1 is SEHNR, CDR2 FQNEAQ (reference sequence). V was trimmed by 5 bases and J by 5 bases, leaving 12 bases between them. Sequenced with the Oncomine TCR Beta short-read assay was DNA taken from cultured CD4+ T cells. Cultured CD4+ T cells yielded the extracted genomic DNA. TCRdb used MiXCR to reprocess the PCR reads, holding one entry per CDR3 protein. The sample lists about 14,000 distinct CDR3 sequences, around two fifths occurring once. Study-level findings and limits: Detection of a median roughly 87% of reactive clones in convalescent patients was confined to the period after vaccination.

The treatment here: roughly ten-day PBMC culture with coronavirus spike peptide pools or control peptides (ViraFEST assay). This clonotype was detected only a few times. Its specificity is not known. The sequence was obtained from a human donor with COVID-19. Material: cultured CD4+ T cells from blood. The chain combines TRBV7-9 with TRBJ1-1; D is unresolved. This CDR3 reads CASSQSKETEAFF. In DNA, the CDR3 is TGTGCCAGCAGCCAATCAAAGGAGACTGAAGCTTTCTTT.